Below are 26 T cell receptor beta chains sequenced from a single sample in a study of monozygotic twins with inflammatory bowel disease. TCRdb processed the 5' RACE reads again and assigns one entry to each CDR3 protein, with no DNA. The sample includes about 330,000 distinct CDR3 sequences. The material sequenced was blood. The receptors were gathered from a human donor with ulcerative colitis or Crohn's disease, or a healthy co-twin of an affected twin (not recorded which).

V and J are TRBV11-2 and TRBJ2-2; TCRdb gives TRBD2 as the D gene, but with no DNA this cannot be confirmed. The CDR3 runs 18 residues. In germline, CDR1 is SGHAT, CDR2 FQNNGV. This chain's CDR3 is CASSLLASGGANTGELFF. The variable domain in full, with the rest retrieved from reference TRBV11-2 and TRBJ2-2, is EAGVAQSPRYKIIEKRQSVAFWCNPISGHATLYWYQQILGQGPKLLIQFQNNGVVDDSQLPKDRFSAERLKGVDSTLKIQPAKLEDSAVYLCASSLLASGGANTGELFFGEGSRLTVL.

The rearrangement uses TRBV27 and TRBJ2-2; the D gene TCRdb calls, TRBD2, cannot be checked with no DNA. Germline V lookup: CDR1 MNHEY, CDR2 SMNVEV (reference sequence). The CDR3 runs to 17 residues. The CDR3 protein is CASSFRQVVRGSGELFF.

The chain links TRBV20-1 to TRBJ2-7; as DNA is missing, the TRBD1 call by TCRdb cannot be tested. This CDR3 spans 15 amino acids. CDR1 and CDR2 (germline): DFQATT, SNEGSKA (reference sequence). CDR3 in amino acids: CSADKFSGTIYEQYF.

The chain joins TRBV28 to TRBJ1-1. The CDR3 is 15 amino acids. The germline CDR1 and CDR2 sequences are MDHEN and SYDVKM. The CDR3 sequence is CASSFLVSSNTEAFF.

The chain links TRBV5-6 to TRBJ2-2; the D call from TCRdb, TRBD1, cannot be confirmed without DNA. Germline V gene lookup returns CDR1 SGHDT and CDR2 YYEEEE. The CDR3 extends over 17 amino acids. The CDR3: CASSLVPGRMNTGELFF. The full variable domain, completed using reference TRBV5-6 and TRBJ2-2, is DAGVTQSPTHLIKTRGQQVTLRCSPKSGHDTVSWYQQALGQGPQFIFQYYEEEERQRGNFPDRFSGHQFPNYSSELNVNALLLGDSALYLCASSLVPGRMNTGELFFGEGSRLTVL.

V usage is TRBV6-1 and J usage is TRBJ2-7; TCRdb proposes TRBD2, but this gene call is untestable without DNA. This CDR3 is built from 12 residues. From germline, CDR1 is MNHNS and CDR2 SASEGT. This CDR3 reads CASGRAQYEQYF.

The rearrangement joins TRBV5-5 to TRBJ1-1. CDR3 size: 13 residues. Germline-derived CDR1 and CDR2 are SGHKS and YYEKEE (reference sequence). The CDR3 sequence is CASSLSEDTEAFF.

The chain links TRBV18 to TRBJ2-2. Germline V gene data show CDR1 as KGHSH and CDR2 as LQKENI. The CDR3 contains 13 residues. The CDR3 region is CASSPAYTGELFF.

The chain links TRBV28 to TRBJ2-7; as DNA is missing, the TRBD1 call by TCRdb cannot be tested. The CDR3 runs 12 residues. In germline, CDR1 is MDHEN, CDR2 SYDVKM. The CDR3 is CALLRGSYEQYF. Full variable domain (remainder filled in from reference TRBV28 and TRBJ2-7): DVKVTQSSRYLVKRTGEKVFLECVQDMDHENMFWYRQDPGLGLRLIYFSYDVKMKEKGDIPEGYSVSREKKERFSLILESASTNQTSMYLCALLRGSYEQYFGPGTRLTVT.

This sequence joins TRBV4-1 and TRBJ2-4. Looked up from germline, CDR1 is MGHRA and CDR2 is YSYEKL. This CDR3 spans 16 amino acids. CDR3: CASSQDRSARKNIQYF.

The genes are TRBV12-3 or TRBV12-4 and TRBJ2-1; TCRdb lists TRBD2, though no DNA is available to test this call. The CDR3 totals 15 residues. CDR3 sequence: CASSLEGSTYNEQFF.

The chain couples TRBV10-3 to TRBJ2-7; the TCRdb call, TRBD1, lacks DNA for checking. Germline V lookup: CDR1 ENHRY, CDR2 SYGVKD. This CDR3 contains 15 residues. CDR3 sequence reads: CAISDSGTLTYEQYF.

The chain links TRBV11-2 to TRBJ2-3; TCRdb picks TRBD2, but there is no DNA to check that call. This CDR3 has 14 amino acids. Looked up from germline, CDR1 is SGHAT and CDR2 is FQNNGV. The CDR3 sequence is CASRDSGVPDTQYF.

The CDR3 loop is CASSPGRVLEFYEQYF. J is TRBJ2-7 and V is TRBV18. The CDR3 totals 16 residues. Germline loops: CDR1 KGHSH, CDR2 LQKENI.

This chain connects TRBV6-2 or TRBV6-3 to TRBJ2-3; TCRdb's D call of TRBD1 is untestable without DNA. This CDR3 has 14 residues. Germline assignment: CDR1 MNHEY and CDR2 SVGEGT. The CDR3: CASRPMGGTDTQYF.

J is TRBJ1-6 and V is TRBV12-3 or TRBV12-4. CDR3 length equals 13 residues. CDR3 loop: CASSLNYNSPLHF.

This chain's CDR3 is CASRTPLSYEQYF. The genes are TRBV27 and TRBJ2-7; checking the TCRdb D call of TRBD1 is not possible without DNA. In germline, CDR1 is MNHEY, CDR2 SMNVEV (reference sequence). This CDR3 is built from 13 residues.

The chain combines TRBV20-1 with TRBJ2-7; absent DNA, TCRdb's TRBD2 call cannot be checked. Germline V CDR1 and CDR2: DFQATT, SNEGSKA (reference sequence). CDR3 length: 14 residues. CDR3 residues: CSAPSGRVSYEQYF.

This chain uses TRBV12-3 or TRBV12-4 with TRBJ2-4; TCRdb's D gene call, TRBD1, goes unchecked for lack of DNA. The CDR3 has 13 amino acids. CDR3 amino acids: CASTLNRGNIQYF.

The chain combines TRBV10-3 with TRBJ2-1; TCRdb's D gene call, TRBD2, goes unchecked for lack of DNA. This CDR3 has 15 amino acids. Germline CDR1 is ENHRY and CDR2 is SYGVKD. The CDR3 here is CAISESAGFRNEQFF.

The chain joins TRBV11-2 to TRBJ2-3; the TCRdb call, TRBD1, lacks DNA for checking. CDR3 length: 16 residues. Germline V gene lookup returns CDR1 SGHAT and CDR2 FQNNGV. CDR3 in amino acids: CASSLLGQGAGDTQYF. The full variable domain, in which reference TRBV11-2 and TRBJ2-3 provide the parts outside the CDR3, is EAGVAQSPRYKIIEKRQSVAFWCNPISGHATLYWYQQILGQGPKLLIQFQNNGVVDDSQLPKDRFSAERLKGVDSTLKIQPAKLEDSAVYLCASSLLGQGAGDTQYFGPGTRLTVL.

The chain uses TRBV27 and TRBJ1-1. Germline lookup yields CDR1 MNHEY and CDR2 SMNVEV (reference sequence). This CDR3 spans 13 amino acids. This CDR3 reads CASSLMVGTEAFF.

The CDR3: CAWRGQTLYYGYTF. The chain recombines TRBV30 with TRBJ1-2. Germline V gives CDR1 GTSNPN, CDR2 SVGIG (reference sequence). The CDR3 extends over 14 amino acids.

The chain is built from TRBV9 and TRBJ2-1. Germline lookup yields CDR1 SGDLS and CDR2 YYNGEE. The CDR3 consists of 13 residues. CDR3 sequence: CASSVTGLHEQFF.

The CDR3 loop is CASSRDTFRTDTQYF. The chain links TRBV4-1 to TRBJ2-3. Germline-derived CDR1 and CDR2 are MGHRA and YSYEKL. This CDR3 spans 15 amino acids.

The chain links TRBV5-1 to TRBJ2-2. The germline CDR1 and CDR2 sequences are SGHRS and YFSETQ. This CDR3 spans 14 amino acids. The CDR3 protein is CASSLTVTTGELFF.